This T cell receptor (beta chain) stems from a study of blood T cell repertoires in COVID-19. Study-level information: Acute-phase and convalescent COVID-19 samples originated in the United States, Italy and Spain. T cells, B-cell-depleted T cells, or PBMCs supplied cDNA or gDNA.

Germline values: CDR1 MNHNY, CDR2 SVGAGI (reference sequence). This CDR3 has 15 residues. V was trimmed by 5 bases and J by 3 bases, leaving 17 bases between them. Authors' analysis steps: Amplification of reference gene primers provided the estimated nucleated cell counts. The assay was immunoSEQ multiplex PCR, and TCRdb's table has in-frame clones only and misses some. V and J calls and clone size are given by that table; D and trimming were obtained from the DNA. The table shows some 70,000 clones, with about 90% occurring only once. This chain joins TRBV6-6 and TRBJ2-7; unclear D gene. Sequenced material: peripheral blood. This receptor was taken from a man over 45 with active COVID-19. CDR3 nucleotides: TGTGCCAGCAGTCCTCATACCGGAGCCCTCTACGAGCAGTACTTC. The encoded protein is CASSPHTGALYEQYF.